Sequencing of this T cell receptor beta chain was carried out in a study of blood T cell repertoires in COVID-19. In the study overall: The analysed material was cDNA or gDNA that came from T cells, B-cell-depleted T cells, or PBMCs.

Produced via immunoSEQ multiplex PCR; TCRdb's table is partial and in-frame only. The data contain roughly 290,000 clones, approximately 91% of them singletons. The source of this sequence is a woman aged 55-69 years with acute or convalescent COVID-19. Material: peripheral blood.

CDR3 DNA sequence: TGTGCCAGCAGTCCGCCCGGACAGGGAATTTGGGGCTACACCTTC. It encodes CASSPPGQGIWGYTF. The V gene is TRBV27, the J gene TRBJ1-2, with 8 nucleotides matching TRBD1. The trim removed 5 bases at V and 8 bases at J, leaving 13 bases unmatched. Germline loops: CDR1 MNHEY, CDR2 SMNVEV (reference sequence). The CDR3 extends over 15 amino acids.